This T cell receptor beta chain was recorded in a study of T cell repertoires in cytomegalovirus infection. Study observations and caveats: Dominating the ex vivo response were TCR beta clonotypes that were CMV-specific and HLA-C-restricted. Adding up the frequency of public TCR beta families identified people who carried CMV plus the relevant HLA.

TCRdb used MiXCR to reprocess the reads, holding one entry per CDR3 protein. Of under 350,000 distinct CDR3 sequences in the sample, 9.5% were seen once. This clonotype was recorded at least ten times. Antigen unknown. V dropped 0 bases and J dropped 2; count of bases not matched to a gene: 1. CDR3 length equals 16 residues. Germline assignment: CDR1 MRHNA and CDR2 SNTAGT. The clonotype comes from a human donor in good health (CMV status not recorded). Some clones in this sample may be carry-over from other donors' samples. The chain is built from TRBV6-4 and TRBJ2-3; 11 nucleotides line up with TRBD2. Material for sequencing was PBMCs. The CDR3 protein is CASSDSSGGATDTQYF. The CDR3 region has the DNA TGTGCCAGCAGTGACTCTAGCGGGGGGGCCACAGATACGCAGTATTTT.